One and the same sample provided the 4 T cell receptor beta chains below, sequenced in a study of OX40 agonist ivuxolimab in advanced cancers. Profiled with immunoSEQ multiplex PCR; TCRdb holds only in-frame clones, not every one. This table has about 91,000 clones, around nine tenths appearing once. Sequenced material: CD4+ or CD8+ T cells sorted from blood, taken in a trial of the OX40 agonist ivuxolimab. The receptors were gathered from an adult with an advanced solid tumor such as melanoma, head and neck, liver or kidney cancer.

The J gene is TRBJ1-5, the V gene TRBV2; D may be TRBD1 (5 bases). Germline V gene data show CDR1 as SNHLY and CDR2 as FYNNEI. The CDR3 is 14 amino acids. Trimming took off 2 bases at V and 9 bases at J, with 14 bases between the two ends. This chain's CDR3 is CASSERASRGPQHF. The CDR3, as DNA: TGTGCCAGCAGTGAAAGGGCCTCGAGGGGGCCCCAGCATTTT.

In this sample, this clone turned up a few times. The chain recombines TRBV7-8 with TRBJ1-5, with TRBD1 matching over 7 bases. The CDR3 spans 18 residues. The V gene end was trimmed by 5 bases and the J gene end by 4 bases; junction bases not matched to a gene: 17. Germline V CDR1 and CDR2: SGHVS, FQNEAQ. The chain's CDR3 is CASSRDRILGLRNQPQHF. Here the CDR3 DNA reads TGTGCCAGCAGCCGGGACAGAATTTTGGGGTTAAGGAATCAGCCCCAGCATTTT.

This clone was found a few times. J is TRBJ2-3 and V is TRBV11-2; no reliable D call. V was cut by 3 bases and J by 1 base, with 8 bases left in between. This CDR3 contains 14 residues. CDR1 SGHAT and CDR2 FQNNGV come from the germline V gene. The CDR3 loop reads CASSFTPRTDTQYF. CDR3 sequence (DNA): TGTGCCAGCAGCTTTACGCCACGCACAGATACGCAGTATTTT. Full variable domain (missing parts from reference TRBV11-2 and TRBJ2-3): EAGVAQSPRYKIIEKRQSVAFWCNPISGHATLYWYQQILGQGPKLLIQFQNNGVVDDSQLPKDRFSAERLKGVDSTLKIQPAKLEDSAVYLCASSFTPRTDTQYFGPGTRLTVL.

J is TRBJ1-2 and V is TRBV29-1; D unclear. The length of the CDR3 is 12 residues. Germline V gene data show CDR1 as SQVTM and CDR2 as ANQGSEA. Trimming removed 0 bases at V and 4 bases at J, with 6 bases between. The CDR3 sequence: CSVEDTFYGYTF. CDR3 in DNA: TGCAGCGTTGAAGACACATTCTATGGCTACACCTTC.